This TCR beta chain is drawn from a study of blood T cell repertoires in COVID-19. Study in general: From T cells, B-cell-depleted T cells, or PBMCs came the material, which was cDNA or gDNA.

Per the original data handling: Estimated nucleated cell counts came from reference gene primer amplification. Clones were sequenced by immunoSEQ multiplex PCR, and TCRdb holds only the in-frame ones, with some missing. The DNA was the basis for D and trimming; V, J and clone size are from that table. Altogether approximately 450,000 clones are present, roughly 85% being singletons, with the ten largest covering nearly 2%. Those enrolled, adults aged roughly 18 to 89 years, came from about two dozen US areas. In this sample, this clone turned up once. This CDR3 region has 16 residues. The germline V gene encodes CDR1 KGHSH and CDR2 LQKENI. V lost 3 bases to trimming and J lost 0 bases, with 12 bases between them.

Sequences were obtained from PBMCs or T cells enriched from blood (not recorded which). The J gene is TRBJ1-3, the V gene TRBV18, with D maybe TRBD1 (5 bases). The TCR sequence derives from a woman between 18 and 29 years old with acute COVID-19. CDR3 amino acids: CASSPRRTYSGNTIYF. The CDR3 nucleotides read TGTGCCAGCTCACCGCGACGGACATACTCTGGAAACACCATATATTTT.